The 30 T cell receptor beta chains in this list originate from one sample, sequenced in a study of blood T cell repertoires in COVID-19. The data were produced by immunoSEQ multiplex PCR, yet TCRdb's version contains in-frame clones alone and is incomplete. The sample holds roughly 81,000 clones; roughly nine tenths are singletons and the top ten take over 1.5%. Sequencing was carried out using peripheral blood. Every receptor here comes from a woman aged 45-60 years in a cohort sampled during active COVID-19.

V and J are TRBV2 and TRBJ1-5; D may be TRBD1 (5 bases). Germline assignment: CDR1 SNHLY and CDR2 FYNNEI. The V end lost 6 bases, the J end lost 6 bases, and 12 bases lay between the germline ends. The CDR3 loop spans 13 amino acids. CDR3 protein: CASRQGAPQPQHF. CDR3 DNA: TGTGCCAGCAGGCAGGGTGCGCCTCAGCCCCAGCATTTT.

This clone was detected a few times. J is TRBJ2-7 and V is TRBV10-1; the match to TRBD2 covers 9 bases. V shed 8 bases and J 0 bases; nucleotides not matched to a gene: 11. Germline assignment: CDR1 WNHNN and CDR2 SYGVQD (reference sequence). CDR3 length equals 16 residues. The CDR3 DNA follows: TGCGCCAGCGGAGAACGGCGGGAGGGCCTCTCCTACGAGCAGTACTTC. It codes for CASGERREGLSYEQYF.

CDR3 region: CASSFGRAVYEQYF. CDR3 coding DNA: TGTGCCAGCAGTTTCGGCAGGGCAGTCTACGAGCAGTACTTC. The chain recombines TRBV28 with TRBJ2-7; perhaps TRBD1 as D (5 bases). V dropped 3 bases and J dropped 3 bases, with 12 bases sitting between them. The CDR3 contains 14 residues. Per the germline V gene, CDR1 is MDHEN and CDR2 is SYDVKM.

A note on this clone: One junction end does not reproduce the germline sequence, and a read error may be involved. The V gene is TRBV7-7, the J gene TRBJ2-1, with TRBD1 matching 9 bases. Germline CDR1 reads SSHAT; CDR2 reads FNYEAQ (reference sequence). This CDR3 has 16 residues. The CDR3 DNA reads TGTGCTAGCAGCTTAGAGGGGGGGACAGGGATTCGGGAGCAGTTCTTC. This encodes CASSLEGGTGIREQFF. The full variable domain, in which reference TRBV7-7 and TRBJ2-1 provide the parts outside the CDR3, is GAGVSQSPRYKVTKRGQDVTLRCDPISSHATLYWYQQALGQGPEFLTYFNYEAQPDKSGLPSDRFSAERPEGSISTLTIQRTEQRDSAMYRCASSLEGGTGIREQFFGPGTRLTVL.

The CDR3 sequence is CASSLLGQGTGNTIYF. The CDR3 nucleotides are TGTGCCAGCAGCTTATTGGGACAGGGGACTGGAAACACCATATATTTT. The gene calls are TRBV7-8 and TRBJ1-3, with 10 bases identical to TRBD1. The V segment lost 2 bases and the J segment 2 bases; nucleotides outside the gene matches: 3. The CDR3 is 16 amino acids. Germline-derived CDR1 and CDR2 are SGHVS and FQNEAQ. Variable domain in full (rest from reference TRBV7-8 and TRBJ1-3): GAGVSQSPRYKVAKRGQDVALRCDPISGHVSLFWYQQALGQGPEFLTYFQNEAQLDKSGLPSDRFFAERPEGSVSTLKIQRTQQEDSAVYLCASSLLGQGTGNTIYFGEGSWLTVV.

The rearrangement links TRBV11-2 to TRBJ2-3; TRBD1 might be the D (6 bases). From germline, CDR1 is SGHAT and CDR2 FQNNGV. The CDR3 loop spans 13 amino acids. V was shortened by 1 base and J by 7 bases, with 9 bases between the two germline ends. CDR3 in amino acids: CASSLAQGHTQYF. The CDR3 coding sequence is TGTGCCAGCAGCTTAGCACAGGGCCATACGCAGTATTTT.

The chain uses TRBV5-4 and TRBJ1-6, with D possibly being TRBD1 (6 bases). This CDR3 comprises 15 residues. Trimming pared 4 bases from V and 6 bases from J, leaving 14 bases between. The germline V gene has CDR1 SGHNT and CDR2 YYREEE (reference sequence). For the CDR3, the DNA is TGTGCCAGCAGCGCACCGGGACAAGCTAATTCACCCCTCCACTTT. This encodes CASSAPGQANSPLHF.

V gene TRBV7-6 combines with J gene TRBJ1-1, with a weak D call TRBD1 (6 bases). Germline CDR1 reads SGHVS; CDR2 reads FNYEAQ. CDR3 length: 14 residues. Trimming pared 8 bases from V and 3 bases from J, leaving 16 bases between. This chain's CDR3 is CASGPRGTDTEAFF. The CDR3 DNA follows: TGTGCCAGCGGCCCCAGGGGTACGGACACTGAAGCTTTCTTT.

This rearrangement joins TRBV7-8 to TRBJ1-5; perhaps TRBD1 as D (6 bases). Trimming took off 1 base at V and 0 bases at J, with 16 bases between the two ends. The germline CDR1 and CDR2 sequences are SGHVS and FQNEAQ. The CDR3 has 18 residues. The CDR3 loop reads CASSLVPLTGFSNQPQHF. The CDR3 nucleotides are TGTGCCAGCAGCTTAGTCCCTCTGACAGGATTTAGCAATCAGCCCCAGCATTTT.

The J gene is TRBJ2-3, the V gene TRBV28, with TRBD1 matching over 7 bases. V dropped 6 bases and J dropped 10; count of bases not matched to a gene: 7. Per the germline V gene, CDR1 is MDHEN and CDR2 is SYDVKM. The CDR3 has 12 amino acids. The CDR3 protein is CASSPGQDAQYF. CDR3 sequence (DNA): TGTGCCAGCAGCCCCGGACAGGATGCGCAGTATTTT.

J is TRBJ2-7 and V is TRBV6-6; 9 bases map to TRBD2. The CDR3 runs to 15 residues. Trimming removed 5 bases from V and 3 bases from J; junction bases left unmatched: 8. From germline, CDR1 is MNHNY and CDR2 SVGAGI (reference sequence). In nucleotides, the CDR3 is TGTGCCAGCAGTCAACAGGGCGGGGGGGGCTACGAGCAGTACTTC. This translates into CASSQQGGGGYEQYF.

This chain connects TRBV24-1 to TRBJ1-2; maybe TRBD1 (6 bases). Germline CDR1 reads KGHDR; CDR2 reads SFDVKD. This CDR3 is 14 amino acids long. Trimming took 3 bases from V and 6 from J, leaving 13 bases between them. The CDR3 DNA sequence: TGTGCCACCAGTGATACTCGACAGGTTCATGGCTACACCTTC. It is translated as CATSDTRQVHGYTF.

The chain is built from TRBV5-6 and TRBJ1-2; the match to TRBD1 covers 12 bases. With V trimmed by 4 bases and J by 8 bases, 12 bases remained unmatched. The CDR3 consists of 16 residues. Germline V lookup: CDR1 SGHDT, CDR2 YYEEEE. The CDR3 here is CASSRRPGQGAQGYTF. As DNA, the CDR3 is TGTGCCAGCAGCCGCCGGCCGGGACAGGGGGCGCAGGGCTACACCTTC.

The CDR3 sequence: CASSREGYEQYF. DNA for the CDR3: TGCGCCAGCAGTAGGGAGGGATACGAGCAGTACTTC. This sequence joins TRBV5-1 and TRBJ2-7; 7 positions agree with TRBD2. Losses at the gene ends were 5 bases for V and 4 bases for J; bases not matched to a gene: 3. The CDR3 covers 12 residues. Germline lookup yields CDR1 SGHRS and CDR2 YFSETQ.

By its share, this clone is medium-sized. The same CDR3 also results from other DNA sequences found in this sample. The chain has TRBV4-1 and TRBJ1-5; no clear D. V was clipped by 1 base and J by 3 bases, with 7 bases between them. The CDR3 loop spans 14 amino acids. Germline CDR1 MGHRA, CDR2 YSYEKL. CDR3: CASSQGTANQPQHF. The DNA of the CDR3 is TGCGCCAGCAGCCAAGGTACAGCCAATCAGCCCCAGCATTTT.

The chain is built from TRBV5-1 and TRBJ2-4; 9 bases fit TRBD1. The CDR3 is made up of 16 amino acids. The trim removed 0 bases at V and 6 bases at J, leaving 7 bases unmatched. CDR1 is SGHRS and CDR2 is YFSETQ in the germline V gene. As DNA, the CDR3 is TGCGCCAGCAGCTTGGCACCGGGGACAGGGTTAAACATTCAGTACTTC. Translation: CASSLAPGTGLNIQYF.

J is TRBJ1-2 and V is TRBV6-5, with 7 bases identical to TRBD1. The CDR3 extends over 14 amino acids. V lost 7 bases to trimming and J lost 8 bases; unmatched junction nucleotides: 13. Germline loops: CDR1 MNHEY, CDR2 SVGAGI. This CDR3 reads CASTALDRSSGYTF. Here the CDR3 DNA reads TGTGCCAGCACCGCCCTGGACAGGTCGTCGGGCTACACCTTC.

This chain uses TRBV27 with TRBJ1-4; 9 positions agree with TRBD1. The V gene end was trimmed by 2 bases and the J gene end by 8 bases; junction bases not matched to a gene: 6. CDR3 length equals 15 residues. Germline V gives CDR1 MNHEY, CDR2 SMNVEV (reference sequence). CDR3 nucleotide sequence: TGTGCCAGCAGTTTACAGGGACAGGGTAGGGAAAAACTGTTTTTT. Amino acid sequence: CASSLQGQGREKLFF.

This clone was observed a handful of times. This sequence joins TRBV7-9 and TRBJ1-2, with D unclear. The germline gives CDR1 SEHNR, CDR2 FQNEAQ (reference sequence). V lost 10 bases to trimming and J lost 1 base, with 7 bases between them. This CDR3 has 11 residues. The CDR3 DNA reads as TGTGCCACTGTCCTTAACTATGGCTACACCTTC. It encodes CATVLNYGYTF.

The chain uses TRBV5-6 and TRBJ1-1; D may be TRBD1 (6 bases). This CDR3 is 17 amino acids long. Trimming took 4 bases from V and 0 from J, leaving 19 bases between them. CDR1 SGHDT and CDR2 YYEEEE come from the germline V gene. CDR3 in amino acids: CASSRGAPLIMNTEAFF. The CDR3 DNA follows: TGTGCCAGCAGCCGGGGGGCACCTTTAATCATGAACACTGAAGCTTTCTTT.

This sequence joins TRBV18 and TRBJ2-7, with 12 positions matching TRBD1. CDR1 KGHSH and CDR2 LQKENI come from the germline V gene. The CDR3 consists of 15 residues. Unmatched junction bases numbered 2, after V lost 3 bases and J lost 2 bases. In nucleotides, the CDR3 is TGTGCCAGCTCACCCGGGACAGGGGGCCCCTACGAGCAGTACTTC. It yields the protein CASSPGTGGPYEQYF.

This clone was seen a handful of times. The chain's CDR3 is CASLPDGGSPLHF. The CDR3, as DNA: TGTGCCAGCCTCCCAGACGGGGGTTCACCCCTCCACTTT. The rearrangement uses TRBV2 and TRBJ1-6; D is possibly TRBD1 (5 bases). CDR3 length equals 13 residues. Germline loops: CDR1 SNHLY, CDR2 FYNNEI. Trimming removed 8 bases at V and 9 bases at J, with 14 bases between.

J is TRBJ1-4 and V is TRBV11-1; D not certain. V was trimmed by 5 bases and J by 8 bases, leaving 18 bases between them. This CDR3 is 15 amino acids long. Germline V gene sequence: CDR1 SGHAT, CDR2 FQDESV (reference sequence). The CDR3 spells CASSPPGGSGEKLFF. DNA of the CDR3: TGTGCCAGCAGCCCTCCCGGCGGAAGCGGCGAAAAACTGTTTTTT.

V and J are TRBV6-5 and TRBJ1-3; the D is unclear. The V gene's germline CDR1 is MNHEY and CDR2 SVGAGI. The CDR3 length is 14 residues. Trimming removed 4 bases from V and 6 bases from J, with 13 bases in between. The CDR3 here is CASSLWRGLNTIYF. As DNA, the CDR3 is TGTGCCAGCAGTTTGTGGCGCGGGCTAAACACCATATATTTT.

The chain recombines TRBV30 with TRBJ1-5; D might be TRBD1 (6 bases). This CDR3 has 15 amino acids. Germline CDR1 GTSNPN, CDR2 SVGIG (reference sequence). Between the trimmed V and J ends, which lost 2 bases and 0 bases, there was a span of 11 bases. CDR3: CAWSRTEYSNQPQHF. In nucleotides, the CDR3 is TGTGCCTGGAGTCGGACAGAATATAGCAATCAGCCCCAGCATTTT.

The J gene is TRBJ1-6, the V gene TRBV19; the D is unclear. Germline values: CDR1 LNHDA, CDR2 SQIVND (reference sequence). V was clipped by 5 bases and J by 9 bases, with 17 bases between them. This CDR3 comprises 15 residues. CDR3 nucleotides: TGTGCCAGTAGTTCAACCGTTGAGCTCTCTTCACCCCTCCACTTT. This encodes CASSSTVELSSPLHF.

The chain recombines TRBV9 with TRBJ2-3; no reliable D call. Looked up from germline, CDR1 is SGDLS and CDR2 is YYNGEE. V gave up 0 bases and J gave up 4 bases, with 6 bases separating them. This CDR3 region has 13 residues. The CDR3 loop reads CASSVAVADTQYF. In DNA, the CDR3 is TGTGCCAGCAGCGTAGCGGTAGCAGATACGCAGTATTTT.

The V call is TRBV5-1, the J call TRBJ2-7, with D perhaps matching TRBD1 (7 bases). The CDR3 is 17 amino acids. V was cut by 4 bases and J by 5 bases, with 25 bases left in between. CDR1 and CDR2 from the germline V gene are SGHRS and YFSETQ. The CDR3 DNA reads as TGCGCCAGCAGCGGGGCCACAACAGGGGATGGAGGGAACGAGCAGTACTTC. It encodes CASSGATTGDGGNEQYF.

This clone was counted between two and nine times. V is TRBV13 and J is TRBJ1-3; D is uncertain. Per germline, CDR1 PRHDT and CDR2 FYEKMQ (reference sequence). The V end lost 7 bases, the J end lost 4 bases, and 20 bases lay between the germline ends. This CDR3 contains 16 residues. The CDR3 loop reads CASTVTKAAGGNTIYF. CDR3 DNA: TGTGCCAGCACAGTGACTAAGGCCGCTGGAGGAAACACCATATATTTT. Combining the CDR3 with reference TRBV13 and TRBJ1-3 gives the whole variable domain AAGVIQSPRHLIKEKRETATLKCYPIPRHDTVYWYQQGPGQDPQFLISFYEKMQSDKGSIPDRFSAQQFSDYHSELNMSSLELGDSALYFCASTVTKAAGGNTIYFGEGSWLTVV.

V gene TRBV3-1 (or the pseudogene TRBV3-2) combines with J gene TRBJ1-2; perhaps TRBD1 as D (6 bases). The CDR3 covers 18 residues. Germline V gene sequence: CDR1 LGHDT, CDR2 YNNKEL (reference sequence). Between the trimmed V and J ends, which lost 0 bases and 7 bases, there was a span of 24 bases. CDR3 coding DNA: TGTGCCAGCAGCCAAGATCGGTTGAGTCAGGGGATTTATAGTGGCTACACCTTC. Protein sequence: CASSQDRLSQGIYSGYTF.